The clone carrying this TCR beta chain is a singleton in its sample. Other DNA variants within this sample encode the same CDR3. The data originate from a study of blood T cell repertoires in COVID-19. Across the whole study: T cells, B-cell-depleted T cells, or PBMCs supplied cDNA or gDNA.

Assay used: immunoSEQ multiplex PCR; TCRdb lists only in-frame clones, some missing. The sample contains hundreds of thousands of clones, more than 75% of which appear only once. CDR3 length: 14 amino acids. Germline V gene lookup returns CDR1 LGHNA and CDR2 YNFKEQ. V lost 2 bases to trimming and J lost 1 base; unmatched junction nucleotides: 0. The rearrangement uses TRBV4-2 and TRBJ1-1; 8 bases fit TRBD1. Sequences were obtained from peripheral blood. The source of this sequence is a woman older than 75 with COVID-19, enrolled during active disease. CDR3 residues: CASSQTGGNTEAFF. The CDR3 bases are TGTGCCAGCAGCCAAACAGGGGGGAACACTGAAGCTTTCTTT.